This is a list of T cell receptor beta chains from one sample in a study of T-cell memory formation after mild COVID-19. Each CDR3 protein gets one entry after TCRdb re-called the 5' RACE reads with MiXCR. The profile shows 400,000 to 550,000 distinct CDR3 sequences, nearly 25% of them singletons. Input material: PBMCs or a T cell subset sorted from them (not recorded which). The origin of the receptors is an adult woman who had mild COVID-19 (a few samples of this study predate the infection). Cell type and time point are not known. Each CDR3 is given without its conserved first and last residue. The order of the fields is V gene, CDR3 protein.

V: TRBV6-2/TRBV6-3
CDR3: ASSSRTHNEQF

V: TRBV7-2
CDR3: ASSLGVHTDTQY

V: TRBV6-2/TRBV6-3
CDR3: ASSLTAHYEQY

V: TRBV7-9
CDR3: ASSFRDRAYNEQF

V: TRBV29-1
CDR3: SVEGLDEQF

V: TRBV12-3/TRBV12-4
CDR3: ASSYQTNYGYT

V: TRBV6-1
CDR3: ASENRGTYEQY

V: TRBV12-3/TRBV12-4
CDR3: ASSSVPHEAF

V: TRBV7-6
CDR3: ASSSPGDNTDTQY

V: TRBV20-1
CDR3: SARGAGTAGELF

V: TRBV11-1
CDR3: ASSFDFYRAGVRAYEQY

V: TRBV18
CDR3: ASSPGTSGRVEQF

V: TRBV20-1
CDR3: SAVPGGPNTEAF

V: TRBV29-1
CDR3: SAGQGNEQF

V: TRBV9
CDR3: ASSARPGLANTGELF

V: TRBV5-1
CDR3: ASRFGGYTEAF

V: TRBV4-1
CDR3: ASSQEGGRDYEQY

V: TRBV7-8
CDR3: ASSPYGNEQF

V: TRBV5-1
CDR3: ASSLEGQITDTQY

V: TRBV24-1
CDR3: ATSRGDTQY

V: TRBV15
CDR3: ATSAGRGREQY

V: TRBV15
CDR3: ATSRERVSSSYEQY

V: TRBV5-6
CDR3: ASSLLTSGPYNEQF

V: TRBV5-1
CDR3: ASTQGARPSYEQY

V: TRBV7-8
CDR3: ASSLGDRSLSYEQY

V: TRBV7-9
CDR3: ASMGQGPSEQY

V: TRBV4-3
CDR3: ASSQETPSSGYTDTQY

V: TRBV12-3/TRBV12-4
CDR3: ASQDSTQMVTQY

V: TRBV7-9
CDR3: ASSLKLNQPQH

V: TRBV4-1
CDR3: ASRQNPDRAYNEQF

V: TRBV11-2
CDR3: ASSGDRRSNEKLF

V: TRBV24-1
CDR3: ATSDIHNARERIHNEQF

V: TRBV5-1
CDR3: ASSALAGSSYEQY

V: TRBV5-1
CDR3: ASSLRGSGTDTQY

V: TRBV5-5
CDR3: ASKEPLAGGLAGGPSEQF

V: TRBV29-1
CDR3: SGTQAGGNTGELF

V: TRBV24-1
CDR3: ATSDPGTVHDEQF

V: TRBV24-1
CDR3: ATSYPGMKTQY

V: TRBV3-1
CDR3: ASSQDGGHGYGYT

V: TRBV14
CDR3: ASSQGRLTNEQY

V: TRBV13
CDR3: ASSLRDHTYNEQF

V: TRBV9
CDR3: ASSVDAGVEQF

V: TRBV12-3/TRBV12-4
CDR3: ASSSNRGPNQPQH

V: TRBV3-1
CDR3: ASSQVSVGETQY

V: TRBV7-9
CDR3: ASSSTGGAAYNSPLH

V: TRBV4-3
CDR3: ASSQVSGRSPSTDTQY

V: TRBV15
CDR3: ATSRGGGTSGNTGELF